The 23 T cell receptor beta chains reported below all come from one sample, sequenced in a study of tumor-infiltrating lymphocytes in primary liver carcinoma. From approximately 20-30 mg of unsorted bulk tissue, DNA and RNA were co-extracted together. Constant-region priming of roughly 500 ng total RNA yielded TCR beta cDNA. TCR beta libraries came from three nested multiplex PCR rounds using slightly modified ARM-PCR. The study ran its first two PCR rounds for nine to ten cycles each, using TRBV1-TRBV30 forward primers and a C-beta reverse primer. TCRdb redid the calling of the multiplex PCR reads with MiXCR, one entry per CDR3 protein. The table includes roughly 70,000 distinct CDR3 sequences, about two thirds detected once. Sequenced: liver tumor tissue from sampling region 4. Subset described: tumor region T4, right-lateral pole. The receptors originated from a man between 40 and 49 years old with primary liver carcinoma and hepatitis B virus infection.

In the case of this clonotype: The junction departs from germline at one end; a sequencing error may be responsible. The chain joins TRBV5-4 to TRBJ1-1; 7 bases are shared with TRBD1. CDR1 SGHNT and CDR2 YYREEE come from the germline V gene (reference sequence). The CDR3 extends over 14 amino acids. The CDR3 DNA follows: TGTGCCGGCAGCTCAACAGGGGACGGCGCTGAAGCTTTCTTT. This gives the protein CAGSSTGDGAEAFF.

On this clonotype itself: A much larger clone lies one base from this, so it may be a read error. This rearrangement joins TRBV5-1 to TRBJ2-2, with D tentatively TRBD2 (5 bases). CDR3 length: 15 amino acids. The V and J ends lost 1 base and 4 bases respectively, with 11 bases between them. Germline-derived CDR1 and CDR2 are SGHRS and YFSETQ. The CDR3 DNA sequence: TGCGCCAGCAGCTTGCCTAACGGGATCACCGGGGAGCTGTTTTTT. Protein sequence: CASSLPNGITGELFF.

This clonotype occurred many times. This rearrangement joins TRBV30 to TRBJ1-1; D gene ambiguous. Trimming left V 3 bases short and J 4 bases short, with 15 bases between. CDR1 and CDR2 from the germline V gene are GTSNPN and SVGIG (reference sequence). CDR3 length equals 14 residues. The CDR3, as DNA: TGTGCCTGGAGAACCGAAAGCCTGACCACTGAAGCTTTCTTT. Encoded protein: CAWRTESLTTEAFF.

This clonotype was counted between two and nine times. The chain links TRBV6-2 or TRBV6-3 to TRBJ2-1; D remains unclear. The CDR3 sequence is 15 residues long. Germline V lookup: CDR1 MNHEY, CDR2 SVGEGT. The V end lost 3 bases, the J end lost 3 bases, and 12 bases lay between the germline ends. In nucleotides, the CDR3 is TGTGCCAGCAGTTATGAGATCCTTGGCTACAATGAGCAGTTCTTC. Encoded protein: CASSYEILGYNEQFF.

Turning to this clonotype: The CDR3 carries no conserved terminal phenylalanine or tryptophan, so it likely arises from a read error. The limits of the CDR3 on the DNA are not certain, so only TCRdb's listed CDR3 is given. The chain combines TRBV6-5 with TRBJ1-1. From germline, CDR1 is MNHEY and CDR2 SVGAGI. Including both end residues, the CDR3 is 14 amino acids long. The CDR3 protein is CANSTPRFNTEALL.

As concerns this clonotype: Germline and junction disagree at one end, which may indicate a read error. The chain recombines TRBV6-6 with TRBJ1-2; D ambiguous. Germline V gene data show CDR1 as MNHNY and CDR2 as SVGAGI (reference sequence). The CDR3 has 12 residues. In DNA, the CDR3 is TGTGCCGGCAGTAATATGGGGAACGGCTACACCTTC. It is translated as CAGSNMGNGYTF.

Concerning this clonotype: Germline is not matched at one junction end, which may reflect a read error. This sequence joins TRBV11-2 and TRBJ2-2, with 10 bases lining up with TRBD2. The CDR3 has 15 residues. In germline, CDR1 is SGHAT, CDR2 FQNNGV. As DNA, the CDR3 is TGTGCCGGCAGCTCTAGCGGGGGTGCCCCCGGGAAGCTGTTTTTT. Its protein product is CAGSSSGGAPGKLFF.

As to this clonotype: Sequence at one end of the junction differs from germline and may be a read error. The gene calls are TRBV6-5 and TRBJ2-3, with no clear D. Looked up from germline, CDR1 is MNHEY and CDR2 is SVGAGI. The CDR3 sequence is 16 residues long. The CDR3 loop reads CASSYPYRLSTDTQYF. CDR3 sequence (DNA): TGTGCCAGCAGTTACCCCTACCGGCTTAGCACAGATACGCAGTATTTC.

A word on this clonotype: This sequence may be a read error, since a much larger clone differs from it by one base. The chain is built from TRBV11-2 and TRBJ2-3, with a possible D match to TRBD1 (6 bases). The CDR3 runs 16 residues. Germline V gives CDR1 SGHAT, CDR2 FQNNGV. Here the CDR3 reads CTSSRRNTGNKDTQYF. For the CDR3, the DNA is TGTACCAGCAGCAGAAGAAATACAGGGAACAAAGATACGCAGTATTTT. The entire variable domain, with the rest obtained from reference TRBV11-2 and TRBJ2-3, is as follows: EAGVAQSPRYKIIEKRQSVAFWCNPISGHATLYWYQQILGQGPKLLIQFQNNGVVDDSQLPKDRFSAERLKGVDSTLKIQPAKLEDSAVYLCTSSRRNTGNKDTQYFGPGTRLTVL.

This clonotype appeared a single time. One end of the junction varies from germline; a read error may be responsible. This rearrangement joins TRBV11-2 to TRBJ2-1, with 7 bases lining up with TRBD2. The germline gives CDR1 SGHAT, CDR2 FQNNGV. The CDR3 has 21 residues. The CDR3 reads CASSFKHGLGGEWWYYNEQFF. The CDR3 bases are TGTGCCAGTAGCTTCAAGCATGGGTTGGGGGGGGAGTGGTGGTACTACAATGAGCAGTTCTTC.

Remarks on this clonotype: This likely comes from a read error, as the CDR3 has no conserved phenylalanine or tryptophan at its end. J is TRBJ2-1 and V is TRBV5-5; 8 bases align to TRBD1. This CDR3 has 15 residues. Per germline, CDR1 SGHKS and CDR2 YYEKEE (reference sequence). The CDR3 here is CASSLGQGSYNEQFL. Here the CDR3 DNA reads TGTGCCAGCAGCCTTGGACAGGGTTCCTACAACGAGCAGTTCTTA.

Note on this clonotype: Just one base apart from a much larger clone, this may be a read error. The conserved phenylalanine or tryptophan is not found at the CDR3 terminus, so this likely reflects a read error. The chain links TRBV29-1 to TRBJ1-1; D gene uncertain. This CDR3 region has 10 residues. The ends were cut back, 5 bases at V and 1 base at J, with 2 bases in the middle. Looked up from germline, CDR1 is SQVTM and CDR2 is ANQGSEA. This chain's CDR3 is CSVRNTEAFV. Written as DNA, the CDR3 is TGCAGCGTTAGGAACACTGAAGCTTTCGTT.

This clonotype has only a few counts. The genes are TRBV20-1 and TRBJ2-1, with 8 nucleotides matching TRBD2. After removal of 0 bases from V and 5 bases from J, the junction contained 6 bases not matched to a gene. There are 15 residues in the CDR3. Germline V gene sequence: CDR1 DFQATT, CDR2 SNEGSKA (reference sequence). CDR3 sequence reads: CSARDPGLEDNEQFF. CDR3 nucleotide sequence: TGCAGTGCTAGAGACCCGGGACTAGAAGACAATGAGCAGTTCTTC.

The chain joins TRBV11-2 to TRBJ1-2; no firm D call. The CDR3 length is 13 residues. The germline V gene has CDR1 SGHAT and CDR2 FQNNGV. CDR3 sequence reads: CTYSLGANYGYTF. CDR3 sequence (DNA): TGTACCTACAGCTTAGGAGCTAACTATGGCTACACCTTC.

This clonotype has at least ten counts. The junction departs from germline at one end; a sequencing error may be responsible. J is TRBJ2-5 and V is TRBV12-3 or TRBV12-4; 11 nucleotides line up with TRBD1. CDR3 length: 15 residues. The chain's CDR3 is CASRPGGTGGQTQYF. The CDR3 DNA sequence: TGTGCCAGCAGACCCGGTGGGACAGGGGGGCAGACTCAGTACTTC.

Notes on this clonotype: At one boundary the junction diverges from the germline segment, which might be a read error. As DNA, the CDR3 is TGCGCCGGCAGTGAGTCGACCAGCGGGGAGGTGGAGACCCAGTACTTC. Its translation is CAGSESTSGEVETQYF. The J gene is TRBJ2-5, the V gene TRBV10-1; 7 nucleotides align to TRBD2. CDR3 length equals 16 residues. Germline CDR1 and CDR2: WNHNN and SYGVQD (reference sequence).

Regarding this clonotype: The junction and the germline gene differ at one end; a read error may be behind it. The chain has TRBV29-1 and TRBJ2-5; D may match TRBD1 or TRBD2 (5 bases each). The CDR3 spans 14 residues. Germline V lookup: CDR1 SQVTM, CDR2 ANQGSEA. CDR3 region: CSFEDVGQGGTQYF. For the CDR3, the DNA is TGCAGCTTTGAAGATGTCGGACAAGGAGGGACCCAGTACTTC. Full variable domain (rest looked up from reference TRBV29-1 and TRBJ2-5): SAVISQKPSRDICQRGTSLTIQCQVDSQVTMMFWYRQQPGQSLTLIATANQGSEATYESGFVIDKFPISRPNLTFSTLTVSNMSPEDSSIYLCSFEDVGQGGTQYFGPGTRLLVL.

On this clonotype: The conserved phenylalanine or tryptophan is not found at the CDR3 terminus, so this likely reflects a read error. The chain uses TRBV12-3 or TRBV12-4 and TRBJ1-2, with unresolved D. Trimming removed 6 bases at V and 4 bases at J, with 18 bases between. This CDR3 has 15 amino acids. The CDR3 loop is CASRTRDSTGYGYTS. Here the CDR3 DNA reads TGTGCCAGCAGAACGAGAGACTCGACCGGCTATGGCTACACCTCC.

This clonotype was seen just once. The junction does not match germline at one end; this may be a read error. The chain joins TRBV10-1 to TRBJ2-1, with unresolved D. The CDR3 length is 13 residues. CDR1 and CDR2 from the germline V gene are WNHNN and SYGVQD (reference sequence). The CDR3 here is CANSESAAVEQFF. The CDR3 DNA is TGTGCCAACAGTGAGTCGGCTGCCGTCGAGCAGTTCTTC.

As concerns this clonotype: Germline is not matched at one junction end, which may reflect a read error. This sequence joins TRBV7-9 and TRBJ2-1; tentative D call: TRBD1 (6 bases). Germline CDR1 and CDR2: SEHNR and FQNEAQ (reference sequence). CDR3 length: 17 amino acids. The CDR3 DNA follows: TGTGTCAGCGGCTTACCATATCAGGGGCCTAAAGCAAATGAGCAGTTCTTC. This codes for CVSGLPYQGPKANEQFF.

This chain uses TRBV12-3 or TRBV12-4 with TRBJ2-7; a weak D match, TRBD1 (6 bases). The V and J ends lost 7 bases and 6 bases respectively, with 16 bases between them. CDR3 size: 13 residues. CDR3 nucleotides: TGTGCCAGCAATAATACAGGGATTAGCGAGCAGTACTTC. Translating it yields CASNNTGISEQYF.

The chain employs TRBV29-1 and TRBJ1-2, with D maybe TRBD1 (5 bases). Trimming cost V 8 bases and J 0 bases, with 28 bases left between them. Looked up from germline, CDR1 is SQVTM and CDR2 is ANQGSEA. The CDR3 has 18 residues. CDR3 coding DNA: TGCAGCATTGGGGCACTAACAGGAACTCAAGTGGCTAACTATGGCTACACCTTC. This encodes CSIGALTGTQVANYGYTF.

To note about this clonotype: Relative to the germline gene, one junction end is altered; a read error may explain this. As DNA, the CDR3 is TGTGGCAGCAGTACCCCCTGGCTGTGGGGCACTAAAGCTTTCTTT. Translated, it gives CGSSTPWLWGTKAFF. The V call is TRBV6-2 or TRBV6-3, the J call TRBJ1-1; tentative D call: TRBD1 (5 bases). Germline assignment: CDR1 MNHEY and CDR2 SVGEGT. The CDR3 is 15 residues long.